This T cell receptor (beta chain) was sequenced during a study of blood T cell repertoires in COVID-19. This CDR3 has 13 amino acids. The V end was cut by 6 bases, the J end by 2 bases, with 10 bases between. Germline V gene lookup returns CDR1 MDHEN and CDR2 SYDVKM. Here immunoSEQ multiplex PCR was the method, and the copy in TCRdb shows in-frame clones only, minus some. The sample lists around 200,000 clones; approximately 87% were seen once. This TCR was recovered from a woman aged 55-69 years with COVID-19, enrolled during active disease. The sample consisted of peripheral blood. This chain uses TRBV28 with TRBJ1-2, with no clear D. The chain's CDR3 is CASSAGRNYGYTF. The CDR3 DNA is TGTGCCAGCAGCGCGGGGAGAAACTATGGCTACACCTTC.